This entry lists 13 T cell receptor beta chains sequenced from one sample in a study of T-cell reconstitution after alpha-beta-depleted transplantation in children. Notes on the study in general: Once a year had passed after transplant, T-cell counts and diversity came mostly from newly produced T cells.

Their antigen targets remain unknown. It was with unique molecular identifiers that the TCRbeta library was prepared. Each CDR3 protein gets one entry after TCRdb re-called the PCR reads with MiXCR. The sample consists of 250,000 to 300,000 distinct CDR3 sequences, 6.5% to 9% of them appearing once. Sequenced material: peripheral blood, taken 360 days after TCRalphabeta/CD19-depleted stem cell transplant. The receptors here all came from a female patient younger than 10 who had a stem cell transplant for Fanconi anemia, so the T cells may come from the graft donor.

Many counts were recorded for this clonotype. The chain has TRBV20-1 and TRBJ2-5; tentatively, D is TRBD1 (5 bases). Germline V lookup: CDR1 DFQATT, CDR2 SNEGSKA (reference sequence). Trimming took off 4 bases at V and 0 bases at J, with 12 bases between the two ends. The CDR3 is 14 amino acids. DNA of the CDR3: TGCAGTGCTATTCCGGACACAAACCAAGAGACCCAGTACTTC. Translation: CSAIPDTNQETQYF.

Ten or more counts support this clonotype. V is TRBV5-1 and J is TRBJ2-1, with 8 bases fitting TRBD1. V was clipped by 0 bases and J by 3 bases; unmatched bases: 2. Germline V CDR1 and CDR2: SGHRS, YFSETQ. CDR3 length equals 15 residues. The CDR3 is CASSLVDRDYNEQFF. CDR3 DNA sequence: TGCGCCAGCAGCTTGGTGGACAGGGACTACAATGAGCAGTTCTTC.

The chain combines TRBV12-3 or TRBV12-4 with TRBJ2-3; tentative D call: TRBD2 (6 bases). This CDR3 is 18 amino acids long. V dropped 2 bases and J dropped 1 base, with 19 bases sitting between them. CDR3 in amino acids: CASSLKIRGTGGTDTQYF. The CDR3 region has the DNA TGTGCCAGCAGTTTAAAGATTCGGGGAACGGGGGGCACAGATACGCAGTATTTT.

This clonotype was seen more than once but under ten times. The chain joins TRBV4-2 to TRBJ2-7; possible D gene TRBD1, 7 bases. The V end lost 4 bases, the J end lost 4 bases, and 17 bases lay between the germline ends. Per the germline V gene, CDR1 is LGHNA and CDR2 is YNFKEQ. CDR3 length equals 15 residues. The CDR3 nucleotides are TGTGCCAGCAGCCGAGGCGGGACAGATCCTTACGAGCAGTACTTC. It codes for CASSRGGTDPYEQYF.

This clonotype has a count of ten or more. This chain links TRBV4-1 with TRBJ2-1; 12 bases are a match to TRBD1. The CDR3 runs 14 residues. Trimming removed 7 bases from V and 7 bases from J; junction bases left unmatched: 5. Germline CDR1 reads MGHRA; CDR2 reads YSYEKL. The CDR3: CASTGDRGRNEQFF. CDR3 sequence (DNA): TGCGCCAGCACCGGGGACAGGGGGCGAAATGAGCAGTTCTTC.

The sample holds a few counts of this clonotype. This chain links TRBV4-2 with TRBJ1-5; unclear D gene. The CDR3 runs 15 residues. The V end was cut by 0 bases, the J end by 1 base, with 7 bases between. In germline, CDR1 is LGHNA, CDR2 YNFKEQ. In DNA form, the CDR3 reads TGTGCCAGCAGCCAAGACACTGAAAGCAATCAGCCCCAGCATTTT. Protein: CASSQDTESNQPQHF.

Of note for this clonotype: This clone may be a read error of a much larger clone one base away. The chain joins TRBV5-1 to TRBJ2-5; a weak D match, TRBD1 (6 bases). This CDR3 contains 15 residues. Germline CDR1 and CDR2: SGHRS and YFSETQ. Trimming stripped 3 bases from V and 2 bases from J, with 14 bases between. CDR3 sequence (DNA): TGCGCCAGCAGCTCTATACCGGACAGACAAGAGACCCAGTACTTC. It translates to CASSSIPDRQETQYF.

This clonotype appeared many times. The V and J genes are TRBV5-1 and TRBJ2-1; D is perhaps TRBD1 (6 bases). V gave up 2 bases and J gave up 3 bases, with 12 bases separating them. Per the germline V gene, CDR1 is SGHRS and CDR2 is YFSETQ. CDR3 length: 15 amino acids. CDR3 nucleotides: TGCGCCAGCAGCTTTGATGGGACATACTACAATGAGCAGTTCTTC. Protein product: CASSFDGTYYNEQFF.

A few counts support this clonotype. This sequence joins TRBV7-8 and TRBJ1-4, with 12 bases that match TRBD1. The CDR3 has 19 residues. CDR1 is SGHVS and CDR2 is FQNEAQ in the germline V gene. V trimming: 8 bases; J trimming: 2 bases; junction bases outside the gene matches: 15. The CDR3 here is CASSPILGTGGNTNEKLFF. CDR3 coding DNA: TGTGCCAGCTCCCCCATTCTGGGGACAGGGGGCAATACTAATGAAAAACTGTTTTTT.

Many counts were recorded for this clonotype. This chain connects TRBV12-3 or TRBV12-4 to TRBJ1-1, with a weak D call TRBD1 (6 bases). The CDR3 length is 14 residues. Deletions cut 3 bases from V and 11 bases from J, with 19 bases between. The CDR3 region is CASSFADGQLRAFF. The CDR3 DNA reads as TGTGCCAGCAGTTTCGCCGATGGACAGCTACGCGCTTTCTTT.

This clonotype was counted at least ten times. V usage is TRBV5-1 and J usage is TRBJ2-7; 8 bases are a match to TRBD2. The junction had 5 bases not matched to a gene; V was cut back by 0 bases and J by 3 bases. The CDR3 covers 15 residues. Germline V CDR1 and CDR2: SGHRS, YFSETQ. The CDR3 coding sequence is TGCGCCAGCAGCTTGGATTTAGCGGGAAGCTACGAGCAGTACTTC. This translates into CASSLDLAGSYEQYF.

The genes are TRBV7-3 and TRBJ2-1; 8 nucleotides match TRBD2. After removal of 2 bases from V and 7 bases from J, the junction contained 7 bases not matched to a gene. Germline V CDR1 and CDR2: SGHTA, FQGTGA. This CDR3 contains 15 residues. CDR3 amino acids: CASSLSGGYMNEQFF. CDR3 sequence (DNA): TGTGCCAGCAGCTTATCGGGGGGGTACATGAATGAGCAGTTCTTC. Full variable domain (missing parts from reference TRBV7-3 and TRBJ2-1): GAGVSQTPSNKVTEKGKYVELRCDPISGHTALYWYRQSLGQGPEFLIYFQGTGAADDSGLPNDRFFAVRPEGSVSTLKIQRTERGDSAVYLCASSLSGGYMNEQFFGPGTRLTVL.

V usage is TRBV7-9 and J usage is TRBJ1-4; a possible D gene is TRBD1 (5 bases). Looked up from germline, CDR1 is SEHNR and CDR2 is FQNEAQ (reference sequence). V was shortened by 0 bases and J by 8 bases, with 16 bases between the two germline ends. The CDR3 contains 16 residues. In nucleotides, the CDR3 is TGTGCCAGCAGCTTAGCGCGATTAGTGACAGCGGAAAAACTGTTTTTT. Translated: CASSLARLVTAEKLFF. The whole variable domain, remainder taken from reference TRBV7-9 and TRBJ1-4, is DTGVSQNPRHKITKRGQNVTFRCDPISEHNRLYWYRQTLGQGPEFLTYFQNEAQLEKSRLLSDRFSAERPKGSFSTLEIQRTEQGDSAMYLCASSLARLVTAEKLFFGSGTQLSVL.